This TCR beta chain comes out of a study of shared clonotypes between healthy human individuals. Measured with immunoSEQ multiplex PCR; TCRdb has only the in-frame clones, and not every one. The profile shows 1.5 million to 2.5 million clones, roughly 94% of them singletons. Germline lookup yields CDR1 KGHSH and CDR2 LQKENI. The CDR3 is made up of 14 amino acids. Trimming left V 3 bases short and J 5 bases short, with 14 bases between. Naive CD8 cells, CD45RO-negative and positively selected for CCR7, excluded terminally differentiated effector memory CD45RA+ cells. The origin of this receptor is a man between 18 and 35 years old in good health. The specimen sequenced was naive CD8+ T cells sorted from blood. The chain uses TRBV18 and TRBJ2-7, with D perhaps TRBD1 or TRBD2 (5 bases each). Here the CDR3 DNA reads TGTGCCAGCTCACCTCGGGACGGGGCCCACGAGCAGTACTTC. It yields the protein CASSPRDGAHEQYF.